The clone carrying this T cell receptor (beta chain) was recorded many times. No antigen is known for it. This entry is derived from a study of regulatory T cells in long-lasting Graves disease. Study results and caveats: Possibly, too few samples lowered accuracy.

Combining iRepertoire HTBI primers with Arm-PCR of CDR3 regions, the authors built TCR beta libraries. TCRdb reprocessed the multiplex PCR reads via MiXCR and lists one record per CDR3 protein. The table includes 530,000 or so distinct CDR3 sequences, about 16% detected once. The sample's time point: newly diagnosed GD, antithyroid drugs for less than 3 months. With RNA extracted from PBMCs as input, the TCR library was made. Enrollment of patients was through an endocrinology department in Xi'an, China. CDR3 length: 15 amino acids. Germline CDR1 DFQATT, CDR2 SNEGSKA (reference sequence). V lost 4 bases, J lost 1 base, and 7 bases stayed unmatched. This sample was shared with a second study, whose subject was T cells in Graves' hyperthyroidism and ophthalmopathy.

This chain uses TRBV20-1 with TRBJ2-5; 9 nucleotides align to TRBD1. This clonotype originated in a man aged 18 to 35 with Graves disease. Sequences were derived from peripheral blood mononuclear cells (PBMCs), sampled at new diagnosis, from a patient treated with antithyroid drugs. The CDR3 DNA is TGCAGTGCTAACCCGACAGGGGGGCGCCAAGAGACCCAGTACTTC. Its translation is CSANPTGGRQETQYF.